This T cell receptor (beta chain) was recovered during a study of blood T cells in healthy people across ages. Unmatched junction bases numbered 6, after V lost 5 bases and J lost 2 bases. The germline V gene encodes CDR1 MNHEY and CDR2 SMNVEV (reference sequence). The CDR3 consists of 14 residues. Study-wide findings and caveats: TCR beta diversity tracked closely with naive T cell percentage.

Sample-barcoded 5' priming and a J-beta primer mix drove a second PCR of roughly 6 to 12 cycles. One entry per CDR3 protein, called by TCRdb with MiXCR from the 5' RACE reads. The sample yields 1,500,000 or so distinct CDR3 sequences, around 59% seen once. As regards this clonotype: What it binds is unknown.

Specimen: blood. The receptor was isolated from a man between 18 and 35 years old in good health. The chain recombines TRBV27 with TRBJ2-7; 7 bases agree with TRBD1. CDR3 sequence: CASSLTGSAYEQYF. The CDR3 DNA follows: TGTGCCAGCAGTCTGACAGGGAGCGCCTACGAGCAGTACTTC.